This TCR beta chain originates from a study of regulatory T cells in long-lasting Graves disease. Study-level results: Persistent Graves' patients showed less TCR diversity than newly diagnosed ones. Patients with persistent disease showed a bias toward TRBV28, TRBJ1-2 and TRBJ2-5.

Noted time point: newly diagnosed GD, antithyroid drugs for less than 3 months. Extracted PBMC RNA gave rise to the TCR library. Germline CDR1 MDHEN, CDR2 SYDVKM. The CDR3 is 10 residues long. V lost 5 bases and J lost 3, with 2 bases in between. Libraries of TCR beta came from iRepertoire HTBI primers plus Arm-PCR of CDR3 regions. TCRdb itself ran the multiplex PCR reads through MiXCR, one entry per CDR3 protein. The top ten hold 12% of the sample, which has approximately 470,000 distinct CDR3 sequences, roughly 15% seen once. This clonotype came up many times. Its target is not known. The sample was also linked to a second study, of T cells in Graves' hyperthyroidism and ophthalmopathy.

The TCR comes from a man aged 35-49 years with Graves disease. This chain connects TRBV28 to TRBJ2-7; D gene uncertain. Here the sequenced sample was peripheral blood mononuclear cells (PBMCs), taken at new diagnosis, from a patient treated with antithyroid drugs. The CDR3 sequence is CASSDYEQYF. CDR3 nucleotide sequence: TGTGCCAGCAGTGACTACGAGCAGTACTTC.